Given below is one T cell receptor (beta chain) in context. This specimen belongs to a study of blood T cell repertoires in COVID-19. Profiling relied on immunoSEQ multiplex PCR, and the TCRdb table lists in-frame clones only, not all of them. The sample holds under 250,000 clones, 65% to 90% seen once. The CDR3 runs 12 residues. From germline, CDR1 is SQVTM and CDR2 ANQGSEA. Trimming cost V 7 bases and J 0 bases, with 10 bases left between them. The chain carries TRBV29-1 and TRBJ2-7; D ambiguous. This clonotype was obtained from a man aged 45-65 years with COVID-19, enrolled during active disease. Specimen: peripheral blood. The CDR3 DNA sequence: TGCAGCGCCTCACGGAGCTCCTACGAGCAGTACTTC. Residues: CSASRSSYEQYF.